This T cell receptor (beta chain) derives from a study of cytomegalovirus exposure and HLA in healthy donors (TCRdb year 2017). About the investigation overall: According to an earlier analysis of a few hundred of the donors, about 170 million T cells yielded some 120 million unique TCR beta sequences and about 300 Gb of sequence data. Roughly five DR-DQ haplotypes were handled as single units for association and clustering because linkage in the cohort was strong. The study used immunosequencing to profile the T cell repertoires of more than 650 subjects and linked those repertoires to cytomegalovirus serostatus. All discovery cohort repertoires had been generated using a single sequencing platform. An early release that covered some 640 HLA-typed donors contained 250 to 350 gigabases of sequencing data and tens of millions of unique TCR sequences. The number of donors typed differed by locus, with roughly 620-640 for A, B, C, DRB1 and DQB1, around 500 for DQA1, 600 to 610 for DPA1, and about 450 for DPB1. Along with the roughly 670-subject first cohort, a separate validation cohort of over 90 different subjects was used. The aim of the study was to test whether cataloging public T cell receptors could identify signatures of past pathogen exposure. To predict cytomegalovirus infection status, the study brought together high-throughput TCR immunosequencing, statistical association of individual TCRs with disease status, and machine learning. In a later genetic analysis, genome-wide SNP genotypes for 398 of the 666 donors were used, and that subset was treated as a discovery cohort. Donor age, sex, ethnicity and CMV serostatus were compiled together with the repertoire data. Across approximately 400 genotyped donors of the cohort, an average of approximately 240,000 unique TCR beta nucleotide sequences per donor were sequenced, and 15% to 20% of those sequences were non-productive. Of the roughly 400 genotyped donors, about 80% fell in the genetic ancestry cluster associated with self-reported Caucasian donors. An earlier analysis of roughly 580 of the donors used high-throughput TCR beta sequencing to judge whether each TCR beta V gene segment behaved as functional or pseudogenic. To study patterns of TCR occurrence, a later analysis re-analyzed previously published TCR beta repertoires from more than 550 donors and added high-resolution HLA genotyping. HLA typing covered class I and class II loci at four-digit resolution. The later analysis used no new phenotypic data to find candidate immune exposures, relying instead on TCR beta sequences and their occurrence across donors.

The germline V gene gives CDR1 as MNHNS and CDR2 as SASEGT. The CDR3 contains 15 residues, cysteine and phenylalanine counted. The kept DNA is CDR3 alone, 45 bases in frame from the first base. Trimming takes 1 base from V and 2 bases from J, and the germline ends sit 9 bases apart. Receptor libraries were prepared by the immunoSEQ multiplex PCR assay. The multiplex PCR relied on a mix of 60 forward primers for TCR Vbeta segments and 13 reverse primers for TCR Jbeta segments. A multiplex PCR assay on genomic DNA amplified the CDR3 region of rearranged TCR beta genes. The amplified TCR beta libraries were sequenced on the Illumina HiSeq System as 87-base-pair reads. Per the authors' processing: A later analysis counted some 80 million unique TCR beta chains across the 666 repertoires, and 10 million to 11 million of these chains were shared by at least two donors. A nearest-neighbor algorithm error-corrected the raw reads and collapsed the reads into unique sequences, merging closely related sequences to remove PCR and sequencing errors. V, D and J gene segments were assigned by aligning CDR3 sequences to IMGT reference sequences. For a sequence to be retained, a match of at least six nucleotides was required to both a V gene segment and a J gene segment. A rearrangement counted as productive if the CDR3 had no stop codons and remained in frame with V and J, and every other rearrangement counted as non-productive. CDR3 was defined by IMGT convention, running from the second conserved V-encoded cysteine to the conserved J-encoded phenylalanine. In an earlier analysis of around 540 of the donors, sequences lacking an unambiguous match to a single V gene segment were excluded. In an earlier analysis of more than 500 of the donors, a V segment was called functional when productive rearrangements were above 56.7%, and segregating when the standard deviation between donors exceeded 5%. To diagnose cytomegalovirus status from the catalog of TCR beta chain sequences, a statistical classification framework was built. In a later analysis, V and J genes were assigned by comparing TCR nucleotide sequences against IMGT/GENE-DB human TR gene sequences. In a later analysis, CDR3 sequences and most-parsimonious VDJ recombination scenarios were assigned using the TCRdist pipeline. In a later analysis, every TCR beta chain was defined by the combination of its CDR3 amino acid sequence and its V-gene family, and reads without a unique V-gene family were dropped. As a way to deal with suspected cross-contamination and a sequencing artifact, a later analysis dropped nearly 600 nucleotide sequences that were highly shared and had low generation probability. For each public chain, a later analysis derived a clonal expansion index from normalized ranks of inferred template counts within each repertoire. A later analysis computed generation probabilities with a VDJ recombination model fitted to out-of-frame rearrangements, and checked the results against IGoR. Hypergeometric tests were used in a later analysis to score TCR-TCR, TCR-HLA and TCR-CMV co-occurrence, with a repertoire-size bias correction applied to the TCR pairs. False discovery rates were estimated in a later analysis by permuting HLA or CMV assignments 20 times. In a later analysis, co-occurring TCRs were grouped using DBSCAN, and TCRdist sequence similarity was added for clustering within HLA-allele-positive subsets. Co-occurrence clustering excluded repertoires with fewer than 30,000 or more than 120,000 public chains, plus five with anomalous nucleotide sharing. The clones in this table, taken by TCRdb from immuneACCESS, are in-frame only. Not every clone is retained; where verified, under half of the shortfall comes from an unresolved V gene, and the cause of the rest is unknown. That table is the source of V, J and clone size, and D and trimming were worked out from the DNA. This sample comprises about 160,000 clones, about four fifths of them detected only once. The ten largest clones take up 8.5% of the sample.

Turning to this clone: Its antigen remains undetermined. No much larger clone exists at a distance of one base, and base qualities are not known.

What the authors observed across the whole study: In an earlier analysis of more than 450 of the donors, most TCR beta V segments were observed in productive rearrangements about 90% or about 30% of the time, broadly matching IMGT annotations. Assigning TCR associations to individual alleles was difficult when HLA alleles, especially DR and DQ, strongly co-occurred. Immune exposure information for the cohort was limited to CMV serostatus. A few of the identified cytomegalovirus-associated TCR beta chains were confirmed in vitro to be specific for cytomegalovirus antigens. In this cohort, only TCR beta chains were sequenced, and detectable features were limited by the absence of alpha or paired-chain data. The study gave a list of 150 to 200 TCR beta chains associated with cytomegalovirus. In a later analysis, the rate of TCR association differed among HLA loci, with DRB1 alleles having the most associated TCRs and HLA-C alleles having the fewest. Correlated functional status among segregating V segments might be attributable to linkage disequilibrium, but an unknown experimental factor could not be ruled out. According to the authors, the approach could potentially be generalized to other disease states and immunological phenotypes. While some public TCRs were present in many individuals, most TCR sequences turned up only very rarely across donors. In a later analysis, 15,000 to 20,000 TCR beta sequences were associated with specific HLA alleles at a false discovery rate of 0.05. A further reported finding was that TCR beta sequences accurately predicted the HLA-A and HLA-B alleles for most subjects in the first cohort. A later analysis found that most CMV-associated TCR beta chains appeared HLA-restricted, with HLA associations seemingly driven largely by CMV exposure. Compared with equally common non-associated chains, HLA-associated TCR beta chains in a later analysis were more clonally expanded and had lower generation probabilities. About 17 rarely observed V segments, including chromosome 9 orphons, were excluded from the earlier analysis of a few hundred of the donors because counts were too low. Because the 87-base-pair reads could not distinguish some IMGT-functional V segments, including TRBV6-2 and TRBV6-3, those segments were excluded. Because HLA typing was unavailable for some donors at each locus, only the typed subset was used in association tests. In a later analysis, several top co-occurrence clusters were reported to appear linked to parvovirus B19, influenza, CMV and Epstein-Barr virus. The sequencing pipeline was judged likely to have produced a cluster of highly shared sequence variants as a technical artifact. The presence/absence analyses assumed that sequencing depth was roughly uniform across donors, and that assumption may not be true. In a later genetic analysis, a missense DCLRE1C variant was associated with V-gene and J-gene trimming of TCR beta chains, and the association was replicated in an independent cohort. Cytomegalovirus status was reported to be diagnosed by the classifier with high specificity and sensitivity in both the original and validation cohorts. A later genetic analysis reported fewer N-insertions in productive TCRs among donors in an Asian-associated ancestry cluster than the roughly 700-donor mean.

In total, 500 to 700 healthy bone marrow donors made up the cohort. At the time of sampling, all cohort members were nominally healthy, though unrecorded immune exposures were likely present. The donor tested CMV seropositive, placing the donor among the approximately 290 seropositive members of the cohort. Each donor provided a peripheral blood sample, and peripheral blood mononuclear cells were used for TCR beta sequencing. The Qiagen DNeasy Blood Extraction Kit was used to extract genomic DNA from the blood cell samples. The chain was built from TRBV6-1 and TRBJ2-1; the D region possibly corresponds to TRBD1 (5 bases align). This receptor was identified in a male donor in good health and CMV-seropositive. Sequenced material: PBMCs. In nucleotide form, the sequence is TGTGCCAGCAGTGAAGGGCAGGGCCCCTACAATGAGCAGTTCTTC. This translates into CASSEGQGPYNEQFF.